The clone carrying this T cell receptor beta chain is a singleton in its sample. Study processing details: Nucleated cell counts were estimated from reference gene primer amplification. Assay: immunoSEQ multiplex PCR; the TCRdb copy retains only in-frame clones and omits some. That table furnishes V, J and clone size, whereas the DNA furnished D and trimming. Of around 300,000 clones in the sample, approximately 88% were seen once. This sample was included in a study of blood T cell repertoires in COVID-19. The wider study: The cDNA or gDNA used as material had been derived from T cells, B-cell-depleted T cells, or PBMCs.

Germline trimming cut 4 bases from V and 5 bases from J; bases unmatched to any gene: 8. CDR3 size: 13 residues. CDR1 and CDR2 (germline): GTSNPN, SVGIG (reference sequence). This rearrangement joins TRBV30 to TRBJ2-7, with 7 bases lining up with TRBD1. The TCR comes from a woman in her twenties or thirties with COVID-19, enrolled during active disease. The sequencing sample was made of peripheral blood. The CDR3 region has the DNA TGTGCCTGGACCTTGACAGGGATCGACGAGCAGTACTTC. It encodes CAWTLTGIDEQYF.